The 5 T cell receptor beta chains reported below all come from one sample, sequenced in a study of neurological immune-mediated disorders. TCRdb passed the 5' RACE reads through MiXCR, listing each CDR3 protein once. The sample lists some 15,000 distinct CDR3 sequences, around 3.4% occurring once. Sequencing was performed on CD8+ T cells from blood. These receptors were obtained from a woman aged 40 to 50 in good health.

This clonotype appeared many times. The V call is TRBV6-1, the J call TRBJ1-2; TRBD1 aligns across 7 bases. V lost 5 bases and J lost 5; bases outside the gene matches: 11. Per the germline V gene, CDR1 is MNHNS and CDR2 is SASEGT. The CDR3 is made up of 15 amino acids. The CDR3 DNA sequence: TGTGCCAGCAGTCTACGGGAAGGGGGCGCGTATGGCTACACCTTC. This codes for CASSLREGGAYGYTF.

This clonotype occurred many times. The V and J genes are TRBV20-1 and TRBJ2-3, with a weak D call TRBD2 (6 bases). CDR1 and CDR2 from the germline V gene are DFQATT and SNEGSKA (reference sequence). Trimming took off 3 bases at V and 4 bases at J, with 11 bases between the two ends. This CDR3 has 13 amino acids. In nucleotides, the CDR3 is TGCAGTGCTAGCGGGAGCAGATCAGATACGCAGTATTTT. Protein product: CSASGSRSDTQYF.

In this sample, this clonotype turned up many times. The V call is TRBV12-3 or TRBV12-4, the J call TRBJ2-2; the match to TRBD2 covers 9 bases. CDR3 length equals 15 residues. V lost 5 bases to trimming and J lost 7 bases; unmatched junction nucleotides: 8. The CDR3 sequence: CASSTPGLAGGELFF. CDR3 in DNA: TGTGCCAGCAGTACCCCGGGACTAGCTGGCGGGGAGCTGTTTTTT.

Ten or more counts support this clonotype. A much larger clone lies one base from this, so it may be a read error. V is TRBV28 and J is TRBJ2-1; no firm D call. The CDR3 extends over 14 amino acids. CDR1 and CDR2 from the germline V gene are MDHEN and SYDVKM. CDR3 region: CTSTYPREDNEQFF. The DNA of the CDR3 is TGTACCAGCACCTACCCGAGAGAGGACAATGAGCAGTTCTTC.

This clonotype was counted at least ten times. This rearrangement joins TRBV9 to TRBJ2-1; TRBD2 aligns across 9 bases. The trim removed 0 bases at V and 7 bases at J, leaving 5 bases unmatched. Germline CDR1 reads SGDLS; CDR2 reads YYNGEE. This CDR3 spans 15 amino acids. The CDR3 DNA is TGTGCCAGCAGCGTAGGAGGGCTAGCGGGAAATGAGCAGTTCTTC. Residues: CASSVGGLAGNEQFF.